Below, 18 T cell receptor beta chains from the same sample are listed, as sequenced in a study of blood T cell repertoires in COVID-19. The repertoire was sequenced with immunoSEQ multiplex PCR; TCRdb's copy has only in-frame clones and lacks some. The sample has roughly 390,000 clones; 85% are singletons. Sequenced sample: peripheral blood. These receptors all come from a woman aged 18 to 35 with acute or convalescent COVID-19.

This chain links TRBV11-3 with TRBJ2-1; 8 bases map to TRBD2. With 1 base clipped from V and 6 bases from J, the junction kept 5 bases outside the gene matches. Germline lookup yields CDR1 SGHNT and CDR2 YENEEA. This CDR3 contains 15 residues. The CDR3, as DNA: TGTGCCAGCAGCTTAGCAGCGGGAGCCGGCAATGAGCAGTTCTTC. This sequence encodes CASSLAAGAGNEQFF.

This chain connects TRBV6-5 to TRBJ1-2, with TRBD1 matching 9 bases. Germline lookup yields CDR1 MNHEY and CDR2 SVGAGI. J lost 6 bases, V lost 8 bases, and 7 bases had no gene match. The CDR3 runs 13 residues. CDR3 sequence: CASRQGGYDGYTF. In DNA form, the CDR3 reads TGTGCCAGCCGACAGGGGGGATATGATGGCTACACCTTC.

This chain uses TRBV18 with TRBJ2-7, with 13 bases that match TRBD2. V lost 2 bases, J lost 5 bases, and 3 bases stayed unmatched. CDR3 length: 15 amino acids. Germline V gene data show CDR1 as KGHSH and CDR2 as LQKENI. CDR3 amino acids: CASSPSGLAGDEQYF. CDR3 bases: TGTGCCAGCTCACCATCAGGACTAGCGGGAGACGAGCAGTACTTC.

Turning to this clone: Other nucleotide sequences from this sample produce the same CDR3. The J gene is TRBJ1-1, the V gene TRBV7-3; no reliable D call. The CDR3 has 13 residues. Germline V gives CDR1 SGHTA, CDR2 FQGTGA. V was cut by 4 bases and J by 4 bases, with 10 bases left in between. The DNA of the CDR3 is TGTGCCAGCAGCTCCCAGGAGGGCACTGAAGCTTTCTTT. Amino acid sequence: CASSSQEGTEAFF.

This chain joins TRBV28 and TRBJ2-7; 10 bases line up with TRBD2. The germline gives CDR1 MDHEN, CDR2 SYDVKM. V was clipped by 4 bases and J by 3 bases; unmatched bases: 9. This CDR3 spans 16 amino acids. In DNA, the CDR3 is TGTGCCAGCAGTTCTCCCCGCGCTAGCGGGAGCTACGAGCAGTACTTC. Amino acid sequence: CASSSPRASGSYEQYF.

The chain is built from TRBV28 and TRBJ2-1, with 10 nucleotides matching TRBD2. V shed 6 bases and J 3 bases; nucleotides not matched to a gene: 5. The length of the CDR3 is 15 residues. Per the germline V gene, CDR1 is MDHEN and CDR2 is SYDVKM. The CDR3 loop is CASSLLAGYYNEQFF. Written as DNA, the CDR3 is TGTGCCAGCAGCTTACTAGCGGGATACTACAATGAGCAGTTCTTC.

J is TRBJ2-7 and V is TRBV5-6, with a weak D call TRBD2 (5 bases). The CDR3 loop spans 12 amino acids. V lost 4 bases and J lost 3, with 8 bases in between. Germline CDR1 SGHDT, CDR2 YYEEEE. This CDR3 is CASSSRDYEQYF. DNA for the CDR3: TGTGCCAGCAGCAGCCGGGACTACGAGCAGTACTTC.

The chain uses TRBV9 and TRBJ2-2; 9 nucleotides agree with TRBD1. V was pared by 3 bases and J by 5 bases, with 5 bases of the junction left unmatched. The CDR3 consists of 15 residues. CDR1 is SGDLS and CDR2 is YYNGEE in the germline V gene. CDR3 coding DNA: TGTGCCAGCAGCGCGACAGGGGGGAGGACCGGGGAGCTGTTTTTT. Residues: CASSATGGRTGELFF.

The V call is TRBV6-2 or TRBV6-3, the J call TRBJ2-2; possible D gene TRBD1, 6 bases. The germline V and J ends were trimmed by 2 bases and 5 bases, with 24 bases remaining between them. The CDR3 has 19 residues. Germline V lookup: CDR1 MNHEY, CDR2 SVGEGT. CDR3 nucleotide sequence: TGTGCCAGCAGTTACGGTATTTTTTTATGGGGGCCAGCAACCGGGGAGCTGTTTTTT. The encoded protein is CASSYGIFLWGPATGELFF.

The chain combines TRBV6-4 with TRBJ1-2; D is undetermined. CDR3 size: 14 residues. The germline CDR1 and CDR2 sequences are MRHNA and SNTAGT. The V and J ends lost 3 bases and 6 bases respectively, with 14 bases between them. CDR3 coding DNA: TGTGCCAGCAGTGAATCCGCGGATCGGAATGGCTACACCTTC. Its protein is CASSESADRNGYTF.

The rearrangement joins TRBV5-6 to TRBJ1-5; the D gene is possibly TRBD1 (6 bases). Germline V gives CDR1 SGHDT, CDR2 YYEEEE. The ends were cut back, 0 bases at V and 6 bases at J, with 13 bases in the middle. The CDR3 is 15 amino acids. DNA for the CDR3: TGTGCCAGCAGCTTGGTACGTGGGGGCGGTCAGCCCCAGCATTTT. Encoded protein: CASSLVRGGGQPQHF.

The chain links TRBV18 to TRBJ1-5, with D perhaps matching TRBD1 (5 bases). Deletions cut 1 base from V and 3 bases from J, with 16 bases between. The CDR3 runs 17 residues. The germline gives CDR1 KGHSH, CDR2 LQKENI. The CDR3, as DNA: TGTGCCAGCTCACCACGGCAATCCGGGGGGGACAATCAGCCCCAGCATTTT. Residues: CASSPRQSGGDNQPQHF. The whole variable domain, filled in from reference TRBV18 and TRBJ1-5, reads NAGVMQNPRHLVRRRGQEARLRCSPMKGHSHVYWYRQLPEEGLKFMVYLQKENIIDESGMPKERFSAEFPKEGPSILRIQQVVRGDSAAYFCASSPRQSGGDNQPQHFGDGTRLSIL.

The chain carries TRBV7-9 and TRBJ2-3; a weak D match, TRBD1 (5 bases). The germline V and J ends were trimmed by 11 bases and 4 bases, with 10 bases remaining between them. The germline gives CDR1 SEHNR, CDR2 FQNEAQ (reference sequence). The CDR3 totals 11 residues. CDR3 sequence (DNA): TGTGCCGACAGTAATTCAGATACGCAGTATTTT. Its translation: CADSNSDTQYF.

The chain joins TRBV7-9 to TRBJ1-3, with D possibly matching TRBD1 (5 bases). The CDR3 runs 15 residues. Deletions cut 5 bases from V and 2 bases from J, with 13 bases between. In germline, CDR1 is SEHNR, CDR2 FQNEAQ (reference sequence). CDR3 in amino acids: CASSLGGEAGNTIYF. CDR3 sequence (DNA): TGTGCCAGCAGCCTAGGAGGGGAGGCTGGAAACACCATATATTTT.

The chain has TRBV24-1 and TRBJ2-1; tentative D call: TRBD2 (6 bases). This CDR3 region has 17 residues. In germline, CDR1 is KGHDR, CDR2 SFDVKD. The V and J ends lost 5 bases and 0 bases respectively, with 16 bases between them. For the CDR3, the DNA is TGTGCCACCAGTGTTACCCCAGCGGGTAGCTCCTACAATGAGCAGTTCTTC. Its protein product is CATSVTPAGSSYNEQFF.

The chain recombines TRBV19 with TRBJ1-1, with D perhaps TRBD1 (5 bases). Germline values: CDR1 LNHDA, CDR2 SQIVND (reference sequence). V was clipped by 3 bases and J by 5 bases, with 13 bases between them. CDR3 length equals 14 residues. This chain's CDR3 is CASSIKAGRTEAFF. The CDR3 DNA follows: TGTGCCAGTAGTATTAAGGCAGGGAGGACTGAAGCTTTCTTT. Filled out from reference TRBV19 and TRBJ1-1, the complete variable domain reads DGGITQSPKYLFRKEGQNVTLSCEQNLNHDAMYWYRQDPGQGLRLIYYSQIVNDFQKGDIAEGYSVSREKKESFPLTVTSAQKNPTAFYLCASSIKAGRTEAFFGQGTRLTVV.

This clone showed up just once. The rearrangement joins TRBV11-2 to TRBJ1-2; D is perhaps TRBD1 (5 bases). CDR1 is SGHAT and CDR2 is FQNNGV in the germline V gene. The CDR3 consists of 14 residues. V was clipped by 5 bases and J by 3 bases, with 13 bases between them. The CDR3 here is CASSPSTGDYGYTF. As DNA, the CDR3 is TGTGCCAGCAGCCCCTCTACGGGGGACTATGGCTACACCTTC.

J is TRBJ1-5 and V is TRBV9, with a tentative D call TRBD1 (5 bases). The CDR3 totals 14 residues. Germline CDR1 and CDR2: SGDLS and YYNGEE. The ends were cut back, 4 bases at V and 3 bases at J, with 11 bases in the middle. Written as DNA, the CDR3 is TGTGCCAGCAGCTCTGGGGGGTACAATCAGCCCCAGCATTTT. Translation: CASSSGGYNQPQHF.